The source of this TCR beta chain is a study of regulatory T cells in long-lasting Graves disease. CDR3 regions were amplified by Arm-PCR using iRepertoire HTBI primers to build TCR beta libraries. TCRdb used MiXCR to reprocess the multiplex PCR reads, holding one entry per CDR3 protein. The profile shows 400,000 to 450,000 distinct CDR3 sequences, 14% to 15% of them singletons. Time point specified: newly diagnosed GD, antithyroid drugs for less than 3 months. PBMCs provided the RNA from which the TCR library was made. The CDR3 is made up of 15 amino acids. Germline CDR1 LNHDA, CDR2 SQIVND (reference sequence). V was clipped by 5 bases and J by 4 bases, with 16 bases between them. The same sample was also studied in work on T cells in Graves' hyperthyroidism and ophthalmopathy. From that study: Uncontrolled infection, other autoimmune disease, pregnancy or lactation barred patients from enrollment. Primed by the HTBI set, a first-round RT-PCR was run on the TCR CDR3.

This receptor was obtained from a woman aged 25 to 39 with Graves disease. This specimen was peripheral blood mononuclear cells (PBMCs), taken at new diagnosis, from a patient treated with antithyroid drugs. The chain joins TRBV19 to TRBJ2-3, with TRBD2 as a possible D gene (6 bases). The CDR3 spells CASSYEGGIADTQYF. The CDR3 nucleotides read TGTGCCAGTAGTTACGAGGGAGGAATCGCAGATACGCAGTATTTT.